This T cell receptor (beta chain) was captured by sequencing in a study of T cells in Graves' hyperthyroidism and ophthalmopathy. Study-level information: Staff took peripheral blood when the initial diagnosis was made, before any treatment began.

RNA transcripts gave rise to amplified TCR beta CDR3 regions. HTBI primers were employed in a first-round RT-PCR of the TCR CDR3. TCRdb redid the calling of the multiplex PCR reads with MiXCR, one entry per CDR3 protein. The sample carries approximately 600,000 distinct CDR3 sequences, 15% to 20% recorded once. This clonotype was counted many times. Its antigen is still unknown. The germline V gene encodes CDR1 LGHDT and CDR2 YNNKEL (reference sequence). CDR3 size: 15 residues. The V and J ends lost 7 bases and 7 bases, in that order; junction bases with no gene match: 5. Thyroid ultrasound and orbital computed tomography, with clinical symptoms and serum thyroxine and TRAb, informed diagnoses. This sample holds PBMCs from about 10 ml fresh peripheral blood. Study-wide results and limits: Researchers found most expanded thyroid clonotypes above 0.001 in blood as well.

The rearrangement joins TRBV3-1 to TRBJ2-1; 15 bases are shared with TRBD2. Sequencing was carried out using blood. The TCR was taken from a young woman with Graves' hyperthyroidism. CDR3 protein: CASTRGLAGGNEQFF. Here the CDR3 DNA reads TGTGCCAGCACAAGGGGACTAGCGGGAGGTAATGAGCAGTTCTTC.